Listed here are 4 T cell receptor beta chains from one sample, sequenced in a study of graft-versus-host responses after intestinal transplantation. Their antigens remain unidentified. TCRdb keeps only in-frame clones here, not all; method: immunoSEQ multiplex PCR. The data show 80,000 to 95,000 clones, 93% seen once. The material was unstimulated CD8+ T cells sorted from spleen or lymph node cells, obtained before intestinal transplant. The receptors derive from a human donor who received an intestinal transplant.

The V call is TRBV19, the J call TRBJ2-2; 11 bases are a match to TRBD2. V lost 7 bases, J lost 0 bases, and 13 bases stayed unmatched. The CDR3 loop spans 19 amino acids. Germline V lookup: CDR1 LNHDA, CDR2 SQIVND (reference sequence). The CDR3 reads CASTDLAGGTSPNTGELFF. The CDR3 DNA reads as TGTGCCAGTACTGATCTAGCGGGGGGCACATCCCCGAACACCGGGGAGCTGTTTTTT. Drawing the rest from reference TRBV19 and TRBJ2-2, the complete variable domain is DGGITQSPKYLFRKEGQNVTLSCEQNLNHDAMYWYRQDPGQGLRLIYYSQIVNDFQKGDIAEGYSVSREKKESFPLTVTSAQKNPTAFYLCASTDLAGGTSPNTGELFFGEGSRLTVL.

The chain recombines TRBV27 with TRBJ2-5, with a possible D match to TRBD1 (5 bases). This CDR3 spans 12 amino acids. V was cut by 6 bases and J by 7 bases, with 12 bases left in between. The germline gives CDR1 MNHEY, CDR2 SMNVEV (reference sequence). This CDR3 reads CASSDSWGTQYF. The DNA for the CDR3 is TGTGCCAGCAGCGACAGCTGGGGGACCCAGTACTTC.

The chain recombines TRBV6-5 with TRBJ1-4; D gene ambiguous. The CDR3 is made up of 13 amino acids. The germline CDR1 and CDR2 sequences are MNHEY and SVGAGI. Trimming stripped 9 bases from V and 0 bases from J, with 8 bases between. The CDR3 DNA reads as TGTGCCAGAATCATCACAACTAATGAAAAACTGTTTTTT. It specifies CARIITTNEKLFF.

The gene calls are TRBV7-9 and TRBJ2-5; TRBD2 is a possible D gene (7 bases). This CDR3 region has 16 residues. CDR1 and CDR2 (germline): SEHNR, FQNEAQ (reference sequence). The V and J ends lost 2 bases and 1 base respectively, with 14 bases between them. The CDR3 region is CASSLSLRGLQETQYF. CDR3 DNA sequence: TGTGCCAGCAGCTTAAGTCTGCGGGGGCTCCAAGAGACCCAGTACTTC.